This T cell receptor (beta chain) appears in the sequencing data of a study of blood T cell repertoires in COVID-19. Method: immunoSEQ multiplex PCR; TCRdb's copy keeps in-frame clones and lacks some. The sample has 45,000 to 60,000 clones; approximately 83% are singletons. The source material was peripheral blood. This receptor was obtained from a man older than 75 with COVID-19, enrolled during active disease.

The CDR3 sequence is CASSSRDREGETQYF. In DNA form, the CDR3 reads TGTGCCAGCAGCTCCCGGGACAGGGAAGGAGAGACCCAGTACTTC. The chain couples TRBV7-8 to TRBJ2-5; 9 positions match TRBD1. V shed 4 bases, J shed 4 bases, and the junction held 7 bases outside the gene matches. Germline CDR1 is SGHVS and CDR2 is FQNEAQ. This CDR3 region has 15 residues.